One and the same sample provided the 16 T cell receptor beta chains below, sequenced in a study of blood T cell repertoires in COVID-19. Assay: immunoSEQ multiplex PCR; the TCRdb copy retains only in-frame clones and omits some. Here the sample spans some 300,000 clones, roughly 91% being singletons. The sample was PBMCs or T cells enriched from blood (not recorded which). Receptors were obtained from a woman aged 60-75 years in a cohort exposed to, infected with or recovered from COVID-19 (not recorded which).

The chain is built from TRBV12-5 and TRBJ1-6; 8 nucleotides match TRBD1. The J segment lost 10 bases and the V segment lost 2 bases, leaving 10 bases of the junction unmatched. This CDR3 is built from 16 residues. CDR1 is LGHNT and CDR2 is FRNRAP in the germline V gene. CDR3 nucleotide sequence: TGTGCTAGTGGTTTGCACCCACAGGGGGTTAGGTCACCCCTCCACTTT. It specifies CASGLHPQGVRSPLHF.

The V call is TRBV6-5, the J call TRBJ2-5, with 7 positions matching TRBD2. The CDR3 contains 12 residues. V shed 8 bases, J shed 5 bases, and the junction held 5 bases outside the gene matches. Germline V gene data show CDR1 as MNHEY and CDR2 as SVGAGI. The CDR3 region has the DNA TGTGCCAGCGGGAGGGCCGGGGAGACCCAGTACTTC. Amino acid sequence: CASGRAGETQYF.

V and J are TRBV7-2 and TRBJ2-4, with D perhaps TRBD2 (5 bases). Germline-derived CDR1 and CDR2 are SGHTA and FQGNSA. The V gene lost 2 bases and the J gene lost 5 bases, with 10 bases spanning the gap. The CDR3 totals 14 residues. CDR3 residues: CASSLRAEENIQYF. The CDR3 DNA sequence: TGTGCCAGCAGCTTACGAGCGGAGGAAAACATTCAGTACTTC.

The chain couples TRBV13 to TRBJ2-4, with 8 bases identical to TRBD1. The CDR3 loop spans 15 amino acids. The germline CDR1 and CDR2 sequences are PRHDT and FYEKMQ (reference sequence). J lost 4 bases, V lost 10 bases, and 12 bases had no gene match. CDR3 region: CATTRAGGEKNIQYF. Here the CDR3 DNA reads TGTGCCACTACACGGGCAGGGGGCGAGAAAAACATTCAGTACTTC.

The CDR3 DNA reads TGTGCCAGCAACAGGGACGGATCCAATCAGCCCCAGCATTTT. Protein sequence: CASNRDGSNQPQHF. The rearrangement joins TRBV7-9 to TRBJ1-5, with a tentative D call TRBD1 (6 bases). Trimming shortened V by 7 bases and J by 3 bases, and 13 bases separated the two germline ends. Germline CDR1 is SEHNR and CDR2 is FQNEAQ (reference sequence). The CDR3 extends over 14 amino acids.

The chain recombines TRBV6-6 with TRBJ1-5; weak D call: TRBD1 (6 bases). V was clipped by 6 bases and J by 4 bases, with 16 bases between them. Germline CDR1 is MNHNY and CDR2 is SVGAGI (reference sequence). CDR3 length equals 15 residues. CDR3 sequence (DNA): TGTGCCAGCAGCCCCAAAGGGGGTGGGAATCAGCCCCAGCATTTT. Protein: CASSPKGGGNQPQHF.

This clone occurred once. The CDR3 loop is CASSERAGVTQPQHF. CDR3 DNA sequence: TGTGCCAGCAGTGAGCGAGCAGGGGTCACTCAGCCCCAGCATTTT. J is TRBJ1-5 and V is TRBV6-1; D possibly corresponds to TRBD1 (6 bases). The CDR3 length is 15 residues. V lost 3 bases and J lost 6, with 15 bases in between. Germline assignment: CDR1 MNHNS and CDR2 SASEGT.

The chain combines TRBV11-2 with TRBJ2-7, with 7 nucleotides matching TRBD1. This CDR3 is 13 amino acids long. Germline V gene lookup returns CDR1 SGHAT and CDR2 FQNNGV. The trim removed 5 bases at V and 4 bases at J, leaving 5 bases unmatched. CDR3 residues: CASSAGTAYEQYF. The CDR3, as DNA: TGTGCCAGCAGCGCAGGGACAGCATACGAGCAGTACTTC.

The chain is built from TRBV5-1 and TRBJ1-1; D is undetermined. Germline CDR1 and CDR2: SGHRS and YFSETQ. The length of the CDR3 is 14 residues. The germline V and J ends were trimmed by 4 bases and 1 base, with 11 bases remaining between them. This CDR3 is CASSPPTANTEAFF. The DNA of the CDR3 is TGCGCCAGCAGCCCCCCGACTGCGAACACTGAAGCTTTCTTT. Drawing the rest from reference TRBV5-1 and TRBJ1-1, the complete variable domain is KAGVTQTPRYLIKTRGQQVTLSCSPISGHRSVSWYQQTPGQGLQFLFEYFSETQRNKGNFPGRFSGRQFSNSRSEMNVSTLELGDSALYLCASSPPTANTEAFFGQGTRLTVV.

V is TRBV7-3 and J is TRBJ2-5; 7 bases map to TRBD1. Germline assignment: CDR1 SGHTA and CDR2 FQGTGA. There are 16 residues in the CDR3. The junction had 5 bases not matched to a gene; V was cut back by 1 base and J by 0 bases. The CDR3 DNA is TGTGCCAGCAGCTTAAGTGGGACAGAGTACCAAGAGACCCAGTACTTC. It is translated as CASSLSGTEYQETQYF. The full variable domain, rest sourced from reference TRBV7-3 and TRBJ2-5, is GAGVSQTPSNKVTEKGKYVELRCDPISGHTALYWYRQSLGQGPEFLIYFQGTGAADDSGLPNDRFFAVRPEGSVSTLKIQRTERGDSAVYLCASSLSGTEYQETQYFGPGTRLLVL.

The chain recombines TRBV11-2 with TRBJ2-1; no reliable D call. The germline CDR1 and CDR2 sequences are SGHAT and FQNNGV. The CDR3 covers 18 residues. V dropped 1 base and J dropped 1 base, with 17 bases sitting between them. The CDR3 region has the DNA TGTGCCAGCAGCTTAGTGCGATCTTTGGGCCGTTCCTACAATGAGCAGTTCTTC. Encoded protein: CASSLVRSLGRSYNEQFF.

This chain links TRBV12-3 or TRBV12-4 with TRBJ2-7, with 11 positions matching TRBD2. The CDR3 is made up of 12 amino acids. J was trimmed by 7 bases and V by 5 bases; bases with no gene match: 1. CDR3 loop: CASSASGREQYF. The CDR3 DNA is TGTGCCAGCAGTGCTAGCGGGAGGGAGCAGTACTTC.

This clone was detected once. The chain links TRBV29-1 to TRBJ2-2, with TRBD2 identical over 8 bases. V trimming: 2 bases; J trimming: 4 bases; junction bases outside the gene matches: 6. This CDR3 comprises 15 residues. The germline gives CDR1 SQVTM, CDR2 ANQGSEA. CDR3 DNA: TGCAGCGTTGAAAGTGGCGGGAGGACCACCGGGGAGCTGTTTTTT. This codes for CSVESGGRTTGELFF.

The rearrangement joins TRBV2 to TRBJ2-7; 10 bases fit TRBD1. Germline values: CDR1 SNHLY, CDR2 FYNNEI. The CDR3 totals 15 residues. Trimming cost V 6 bases and J 3 bases; bases outside gene matches: 8. The CDR3 bases are TGTGCCAGCAGACCCGGGACAGGGGATCTCTACGAGCAGTACTTC. It codes for CASRPGTGDLYEQYF.

J is TRBJ1-6 and V is TRBV5-1; maybe TRBD1 (6 bases). The CDR3 contains 16 residues. The germline gives CDR1 SGHRS, CDR2 YFSETQ. The V and J ends lost 0 bases and 4 bases respectively, with 11 bases between them. CDR3 coding DNA: TGCGCCAGCAGCTTGGCAGGGGTTAGGTATAATTCACCCCTCCACTTT. As protein: CASSLAGVRYNSPLHF.

V usage is TRBV28 and J usage is TRBJ1-5, with D perhaps TRBD1 (5 bases). With 4 bases removed from V and 3 bases from J, the gap between germline ends came to 10 bases. This CDR3 spans 14 amino acids. Germline CDR1 is MDHEN and CDR2 is SYDVKM. The DNA of the CDR3 is TGTGCCAGCAGTTCAGGGAACCTCAATCAGCCCCAGCATTTT. Amino acids: CASSSGNLNQPQHF. The full variable domain, completed using reference TRBV28 and TRBJ1-5, is DVKVTQSSRYLVKRTGEKVFLECVQDMDHENMFWYRQDPGLGLRLIYFSYDVKMKEKGDIPEGYSVSREKKERFSLILESASTNQTSMYLCASSSGNLNQPQHFGDGTRLSIL.